Listed below are T cell receptor beta chains from one sample, sequenced in a study of cytotoxic CD8 clonotypes in ibrutinib-treated CLL. TCRdb's copy holds only in-frame clones and misses some; the assay was immunoSEQ multiplex PCR. The sample carries over 110,000 clones, roughly 90% recorded once. The sample consisted of PBMCs, taken after 12 months of ibrutinib treatment. All receptors come from a human donor with chronic lymphocytic leukemia. Both conserved end residues are part of each CDR3. The D gene is left open where the match is weak. Size is omitted from some rows. Given values are once, few, many or a class for expanded clones.

>TRBD2|NA|TRBJ2-7|TRBV7-8
TGTGCCAGCAGCAGATGGAAAGTTGGTAGCGGGAGCTACGAGCAGTACTTC
CASSRWKVGSGSYEQYF
>NA|once|TRBJ1-1|TRBV27
TGTGCCAGCAGTTCATACCCGAGGTGGGGAGGGACTGAAGCTTTCTTT
CASSSYPRWGGTEAFF
>NA|NA|TRBJ2-1|TRBV7-7
TGTGCTAGCAGCTACCGGACTGGTAATGAGCAGTTCTTC
CASSYRTGNEQFF
>NA|few|TRBJ1-2|TRBV15
TGTGCCACCAGCAGAGTCGGGGGCTATGGCTACACCTTC
CATSRVGGYGYTF
>TRBD1|NA|TRBJ1-1|TRBV7-6
TGTGCCAGCAGCTTTTTATCAGGGGGCCTGGCTGAAGCTTTCTTT
CASSFLSGGLAEAFF
>TRBD1|NA|TRBJ1-1|TRBV28
TGTGCCAGCGGGATAGGGGGCGGAACTGAAGCTTTCTTT
CASGIGGGTEAFF
>NA|NA|TRBJ2-4|TRBV11-2
TGTGCCAGCAGGGACGGTCACGGGGGAGGTTCGGCCAAAAACATTCAGTACTTC
CASRDGHGGGSAKNIQYF
>TRBD2|NA|TRBJ2-7|TRBV30
TGTGCCTGGAGCAATCCCGGGACTAGCGGTACACGGGGGTACTTC
CAWSNPGTSGTRGYF
>NA|NA|TRBJ2-7|TRBV30
TGTGCCTGGAGATACCCCCCCGGGAGAGGCGAGCAGTACTTC
CAWRYPPGRGEQYF
>NA|NA|TRBJ2-1|TRBV19
TGTGCCAGTAGTCCTAACTTGGGGCTCCCCCTTTTGAATGAGCAGTTCTTC
CASSPNLGLPLLNEQFF
>TRBD2|NA|TRBJ2-3|TRBV10-3
TGTGCCATCAGTGATGGGAGGGACTCGGGAGATACGCAGTATTTT
CAISDGRDSGDTQYF
>NA|NA|TRBJ2-1|TRBV6-5
TGTGCCAGCAGTTACTCCAGGGTTGTAGAGCAGTTCTTC
CASSYSRVVEQFF
>NA|NA|TRBJ2-1|TRBV19
TGTGCCAGTAGTATCCCAGCGGGCTCCTACAATGAGCAGTTCTTC
CASSIPAGSYNEQFF
>NA|NA|TRBJ1-5|TRBV6-1
TGTGCCAGCAGTGAGAGGAGGATTAGCAATCAGCCCCAGCATTTT
CASSERRISNQPQHF
>NA|NA|TRBJ1-5|TRBV12-2
TGTGCAAGTCGCGGCAGGTTATTTCAGCCCCAGCATTTT
CASRGRLFQPQHF
>TRBD1|NA|TRBJ2-5|TRBV29-1
TGCAGCGTTCGGACAGGGGGTTTAGAGACCCAGTACTTC
CSVRTGGLETQYF
>NA|NA|TRBJ2-7|TRBV28
TGTGCCAGCACCCCTGGGACTTTGCAGTACTTC
CASTPGTLQYF
>NA|NA|TRBJ2-1|TRBV12-2
TGTGCAAGTCGCTCCGAAGGCGGGAGGCCCTACAATGAGCAGTTCTTC
CASRSEGGRPYNEQFF
>NA|NA|TRBJ2-4|TRBV11-2
TGTGCCAGCAGCATATCGGGGGGCTCCAAAAACATTCAGTACTTC
CASSISGGSKNIQYF
>NA|once|TRBJ2-1|TRBV28
TGTGCCATATCTAAGAAAGTGGTTGGGCAGTTCTTC
CAISKKVVGQFF
>NA|NA|TRBJ2-7|TRBV30
TGTGCCTGGAGTGTGGGGATCTACTACGAGCAGTACTTC
CAWSVGIYYEQYF
>NA|NA|TRBJ2-3|TRBV5-1
TGCGCCAGCAGCTTGGACCTACAGGGTAGGGGCACAGATACGCAGTATTTT
CASSLDLQGRGTDTQYF
>NA|NA|TRBJ1-3|TRBV7-6
TGTGCCAGCAGCTTAGCAGGGGGGCAGAATTATGGAAACACCATATATTTT
CASSLAGGQNYGNTIYF
>NA|NA|TRBJ2-7|TRBV7-9
TGTGCCAGCAGCGTGGACGCACGCAGGGAGTACTTC
CASSVDARREYF
>NA|NA|TRBJ1-2|TRBV11-2
TGTGCCAGCAGCTTAGATTACAGGCAGGGTGGCTACACCTTC
CASSLDYRQGGYTF
>TRBD2|NA|TRBJ2-7|TRBV6-6
TGTGCCAGCAGTTATCTAGCGGGAGTAAGTGAGCAGTACTTC
CASSYLAGVSEQYF
>NA|NA|TRBJ1-5|TRBV28
TGTGCCACGCTATCCTCGGATGATAGCAATCAGCCCCAGCATTTT
CATLSSDDSNQPQHF
>TRBD2|once|TRBJ2-5|TRBV6-6
TGTGCCAGCAGTTATTTAGCGGGAGGCGAGGAGACCCAGTACTTC
CASSYLAGGEETQYF
>TRBD2|few|TRBJ2-7|TRBV27
TGTGCCACCCAGACTAGCTCTCCCTACGAGCAGTACTTC
CATQTSSPYEQYF
>NA|NA|TRBJ1-1|TRBV10-3
TGTGCCACTCTCGGTAGCGAGAGCACTGAAGCTTTCTTT
CATLGSESTEAFF
>NA|NA|TRBJ2-3|TRBV2
TGTGCCAGCAGTACACTTACAGATACGCAGTATTTT
CASSTLTDTQYF
>TRBD2|NA|TRBJ2-1|TRBV7-8
TGTGCCAGCAGCCATGCCCGGTGGCAAGCGGGAGGGAATGAGCAGTTCTTC
CASSHARWQAGGNEQFF
>NA|NA|TRBJ1-1|TRBV30
TGTGCCTGGAGTCCGGCGTGGCAGTTCACTGAAGCTTTCTTT
CAWSPAWQFTEAFF
>NA|NA|TRBJ2-7|TRBV7-2
TGTGCCAGCAGCTCGGGTGGAGGGCAGTACTTC
CASSSGGGQYF
>TRBD2|NA|TRBJ2-1|TRBV14
TGTGCCAGCAGCCAGGGACTAGCGGAGAATGAGCAGTTCTTC
CASSQGLAENEQFF
>NA|once|TRBJ2-2|TRBV7-9
TGTGCCACGCCGCGAGCGCTGACCGGGGAGCTGTTTTTT
CATPRALTGELFF
>NA|NA|TRBJ2-7|TRBV4-1
TGCGCCAGCAGCCAAGAAATACCGGGACCACTATCCTACGAGCAGTACTTC
CASSQEIPGPLSYEQYF
>NA|NA|TRBJ2-7|TRBV6-5
TGTGCCAGCAGCCCTACCCCGGGGACATCCTACGAGCAGTACTTC
CASSPTPGTSYEQYF
>NA|NA|TRBJ1-2|TRBV5-1
TGCGCCAGCAGAGATTCTAACTATGGCTACACCTTC
CASRDSNYGYTF
>NA|NA|TRBJ2-7|TRBV7-2
TGTGCCAGCAGCCCAGGACGTACCTACGAGCAGTACTTC
CASSPGRTYEQYF
>NA|NA|TRBJ1-2|TRBV19
TGTGCCAGTAGTATAGGGCAGGCGATCTATGGCTACACCTTC
CASSIGQAIYGYTF
>NA|NA|TRBJ2-3|TRBV27
TGTGCCAGCAGCTATACCCCTGCGTCCCACACAGATACGCAGTATTTT
CASSYTPASHTDTQYF
>NA|NA|TRBJ1-5|TRBV5-6
TGTGCCAGCAGCTTGGCCCCAACACGACATCAGCCCCAGCATTTT
CASSLAPTRHQPQHF
>NA|few|TRBJ2-4|TRBV27
TGTGCCAGGACAGTTTATAGGTGGGGGAAAAACATTCAGTACTTC
CARTVYRWGKNIQYF
>TRBD1|once|TRBJ2-5|TRBV27
TGTGCCAGCAGCCCCTTGACAGGGGGCACGGAGACCCAGTACTTC
CASSPLTGGTETQYF
>NA|NA|TRBJ2-1|TRBV18
TGTGCCAGCTCATACCTGGAGAGCTCCTACAATGAGCAGTTCTTC
CASSYLESSYNEQFF
>NA|NA|TRBJ1-5|TRBV10-3
TGTGCCATCAGTGAGAGGGCTAGTAATCAGCCCCAGCATTTT
CAISERASNQPQHF
>TRBD1|once|TRBJ2-7|TRBV28
TGTGCCAGCAGTTCCCCGACAGGGGGCTTGCGAGAGCAGTACTTC
CASSSPTGGLREQYF
>NA|NA|TRBJ2-6|TRBV28
TGTGCCAGCAGTCTCTCTAGTCTTGGGGCCAACGTCCTGACTTTC
CASSLSSLGANVLTF
>TRBD2|NA|TRBJ2-1|TRBV27
TGTGCCAGCAGTTCCAAAGCGGGAGGGCCATATGAGCAGTTCTTC
CASSSKAGGPYEQFF
>NA|NA|TRBJ1-1|TRBV20-1
TGCAGTGCTTGGGCTGAAGCTTTCTTT
CSAWAEAFF
>NA|NA|TRBJ1-5|TRBV28
TGTGCCAGTTCCGGCAATCAGCCCCAGCATTTT
CASSGNQPQHF
>TRBD1|NA|TRBJ1-4|TRBV7-3
TGTGCCAGCAGCCAAGGGACAGGGCATCAACTGTTTTTT
CASSQGTGHQLFF
>NA|NA|TRBJ2-7|TRBV25-1
TGTGCCAGCAGCCGAAACTACGAGCAGTACTTC
CASSRNYEQYF
>NA|NA|TRBJ2-7|TRBV28
TGTGCCAGCAGTTCCCTCAGGTACGAGCAGTACTTC
CASSSLRYEQYF
>TRBD2|NA|TRBJ2-2|TRBV2
TGTGCCAGCAGTGGTACTAGCGGGAGTCGAACCGGGGAGCTGTTTTTT
CASSGTSGSRTGELFF
>TRBD2|NA|TRBJ2-1|TRBV9
TGTGCCAGCAGCTTAGAGGGACTAGCGGGAAAGAGTGAGCAGTTCTTC
CASSLEGLAGKSEQFF
>NA|once|TRBJ1-1|TRBV29-1
TGCAGCGCCCTAGTCAGGGAAGTCACTGAAGCTTTCTTT
CSALVREVTEAFF
>NA|NA|TRBJ1-2|TRBV30
TGTGCCTGGAGTGCAGGGAGAGATGGCTACACCTTC
CAWSAGRDGYTF